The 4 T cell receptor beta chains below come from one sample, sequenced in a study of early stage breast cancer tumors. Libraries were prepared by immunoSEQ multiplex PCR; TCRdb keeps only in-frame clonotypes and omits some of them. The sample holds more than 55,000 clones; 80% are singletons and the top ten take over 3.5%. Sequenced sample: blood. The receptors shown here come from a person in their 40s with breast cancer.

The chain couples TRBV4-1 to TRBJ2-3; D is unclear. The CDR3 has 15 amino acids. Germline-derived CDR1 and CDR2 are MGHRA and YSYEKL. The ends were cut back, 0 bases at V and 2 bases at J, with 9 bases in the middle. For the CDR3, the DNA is TGCGCCAGCAGCCAAGAACCCGGAATCACAGATACGCAGTATTTT. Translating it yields CASSQEPGITDTQYF.

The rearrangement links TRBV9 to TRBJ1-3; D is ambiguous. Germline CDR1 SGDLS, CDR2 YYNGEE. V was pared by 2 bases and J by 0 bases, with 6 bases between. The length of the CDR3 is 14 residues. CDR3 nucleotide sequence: TGTGCCAGCAGCGTGACGTTCTCTGGAAACACCATATATTTT. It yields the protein CASSVTFSGNTIYF.

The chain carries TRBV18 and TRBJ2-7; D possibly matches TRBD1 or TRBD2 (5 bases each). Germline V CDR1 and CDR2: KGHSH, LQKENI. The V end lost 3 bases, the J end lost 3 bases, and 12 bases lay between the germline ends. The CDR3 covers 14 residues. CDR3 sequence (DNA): TGTGCCAGCTCACCCGTGGGGGAGAACTACGAGCAGTACTTC. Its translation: CASSPVGENYEQYF.

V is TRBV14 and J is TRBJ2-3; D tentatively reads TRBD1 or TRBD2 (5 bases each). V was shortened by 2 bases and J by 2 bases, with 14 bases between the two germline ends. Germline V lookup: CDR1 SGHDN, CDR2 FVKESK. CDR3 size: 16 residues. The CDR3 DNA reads TGTGCCAGCAGCCAACCGGGACGGTCAATCACAGATACGCAGTATTTT. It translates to CASSQPGRSITDTQYF.